This is a list of T cell receptor beta chains from one sample in a study of blood T cell repertoires in COVID-19. The method was immunoSEQ multiplex PCR; TCRdb's version includes in-frame clones alone and lacks a portion of them. In the table there are 20,000 to 30,000 clones, around 87% of which are singletons. Sample: peripheral blood. Receptor source: a human donor with active COVID-19. The donor label of this sample is uncertain. Both conserved end residues are part of each CDR3. Fields, in order: V gene, D gene, J gene, clone size, CDR3 protein, CDR3 DNA. The D gene is left open where the match is weak. Expanded clones are given a class, and other clones once, few, many or no size at all.

TRBV27	-	TRBJ1-2	-	CASSPHDRWGYGYTF	TGTGCCAGCAGTCCCCACGACAGGTGGGGCTATGGCTACACCTTC
TRBV6-5	TRBD2	TRBJ2-5	-	CASTPSGSGSETQYF	TGTGCCAGCACGCCTAGCGGGAGTGGTTCAGAGACCCAGTACTTC
TRBV19	-	TRBJ1-2	-	CASRDLGGQEFGYTF	TGTGCCAGTAGGGACCTGGGGGGGCAGGAGTTTGGCTACACCTTC
TRBV14	TRBD1	TRBJ1-4	-	CASSRTQGAGEKLFF	TGTGCCAGCAGCCGGACACAGGGGGCTGGTGAAAAACTGTTTTTT
TRBV6-5	-	TRBJ1-4	-	CASSETTTNEKLFF	TGTGCCAGCAGCGAGACAACAACTAATGAAAAACTGTTTTTT
TRBV7-9	-	TRBJ1-2	-	CASSSLGTGNGYTF	TGTGCCAGCAGCTCACTCGGCACAGGGAATGGCTACACCTTC
TRBV4-1	-	TRBJ2-7	-	CASSQPRRGPPYEQYF	TGCGCCAGCAGCCAACCCCGCAGGGGTCCCCCCTACGAGCAGTACTTC
TRBV3-1/TRBV3-2	TRBD1	TRBJ2-3	-	CASERTGALTDTQYF	TGTGCCAGCGAGCGTACAGGGGCCCTCACAGATACGCAGTATTTT
TRBV21-1	-	TRBJ2-5	-	CASTRERGQRAGGQETQYF	TGTGCCAGCACACGGGAGAGGGGACAGAGAGCGGGAGGCCAAGAGACCCAGTACTTC
TRBV6-5	-	TRBJ1-5	few	CASSEGSHQPQHF	TGTGCCAGCAGCGAGGGCTCACATCAGCCCCAGCATTTT
TRBV12-3/TRBV12-4	-	TRBJ2-7	-	CASSPDPTGEQYF	TGTGCCAGCAGTCCCGACCCGACTGGCGAGCAGTACTTC
TRBV6-5	TRBD1	TRBJ1-5	-	CASRAGTGNQPQHF	TGTGCCAGCAGGGCCGGGACAGGCAATCAGCCCCAGCATTTT
TRBV2	TRBD2	TRBJ2-5	-	CAGRTSGAQETQYF	TGTGCCGGGAGGACTAGCGGGGCTCAAGAGACCCAGTACTTC
TRBV14	TRBD2	TRBJ2-1	-	CASSQRLAGGHEQFF	TGTGCCAGCAGCCAACGTCTAGCGGGAGGCCATGAGCAGTTCTTC
TRBV6-5	TRBD2	TRBJ2-3	-	CASRGLLDTQYF	TGTGCCAGCAGGGGACTACTAGATACGCAGTATTTT
TRBV6-1	-	TRBJ1-1	-	CASSENPGLNTEAFF	TGTGCCAGCAGTGAGAATCCGGGTTTGAACACTGAAGCTTTCTTT
TRBV19	-	TRBJ2-2	-	CASSIHRRAGTGELFF	TGTGCCAGTAGTATACACAGGAGGGCCGGGACCGGGGAGCTGTTTTTT
TRBV19	-	TRBJ1-5	-	CASSRQVAISNQPQHF	TGTGCCAGTAGTCGCCAGGTTGCGATAAGCAATCAGCCCCAGCATTTT
TRBV6-5	-	TRBJ2-5	-	CASSYTRDRRETQYF	TGTGCCAGCAGTTACACGAGGGATAGGCGAGAGACCCAGTACTTC
TRBV14	-	TRBJ1-1	-	CASSPGNTEAFF	TGTGCCAGCAGCCCGGGGAACACTGAAGCTTTCTTT
TRBV18	TRBD1	TRBJ2-1	-	CASSHGQDTYNEQFF	TGTGCCAGCTCACACGGACAGGACACCTACAATGAGCAGTTCTTC
TRBV7-6	TRBD1	TRBJ2-1	-	CASSLIGQGSNEQFF	TGTGCCAGCAGCTTAATAGGACAGGGGAGCAATGAGCAGTTCTTC
TRBV10-3	TRBD2	TRBJ2-3	-	CATRLAETDTQYF	TGTGCCACCCGACTAGCGGAGACAGATACGCAGTATTTT
TRBV4-1	-	TRBJ2-2	-	CASSQTKGERGRELFF	TGCGCCAGCAGCCAAACCAAAGGGGAACGCGGCAGGGAGCTGTTTTTT
TRBV2	-	TRBJ1-2	-	CASSRYGYTF	TGTGCCAGCAGCCGCTATGGCTACACCTTC
TRBV7-2	-	TRBJ2-2	-	CASSFQGGAGELFF	TGTGCCAGCAGCTTCCAGGGTGGGGCCGGGGAGCTGTTTTTT
TRBV5-4	-	TRBJ2-7	-	CASSFSGSPYEQYF	TGTGCCAGCAGCTTCTCCGGGTCCCCCTACGAGCAGTACTTC
TRBV4-3	-	TRBJ2-1	-	CASSPAASGDEQFF	TGCGCCAGCAGCCCCGCGGCTAGTGGCGATGAGCAGTTCTTC
TRBV3-1/TRBV3-2	-	TRBJ1-2	-	CASSLGGVYGYTF	TGTGCCAGCAGTCTGGGAGGGGTCTATGGCTACACCTTC
TRBV7-2	-	TRBJ2-7	-	CASSLRYEQYF	TGTGCCAGCAGTCTTCGTTACGAGCAGTACTTC
TRBV4-1	TRBD2	TRBJ2-1	-	CASSRPETSAYNEQFF	TGCGCCAGCAGCCGACCCGAGACTAGCGCTTACAATGAGCAGTTCTTC
TRBV7-2	-	TRBJ1-2	-	CASSSTGRSNYGYTF	TGTGCCAGCAGCTCCACAGGGCGATCTAACTATGGCTACACCTTC
TRBV5-1	-	TRBJ1-5	-	CASSLASGSNQPQHF	TGCGCCAGCAGCTTGGCCAGCGGGAGCAATCAGCCCCAGCATTTT
TRBV29-1	TRBD2	TRBJ2-7	-	CSVGEGYEQYF	TGCAGCGTTGGGGAGGGGTACGAGCAGTACTTC
TRBV5-4	TRBD2	TRBJ2-7	-	CASSLGLAGVEAEQYF	TGTGCCAGCAGCTTGGGACTAGCGGGGGTTGAGGCCGAGCAGTACTTC
TRBV10-3	TRBD2	TRBJ2-3	-	CAISELAGGDTQYF	TGTGCCATCAGTGAACTAGCGGGGGGTGATACGCAGTATTTT
TRBV10-3	-	TRBJ1-5	-	CAIGGENQPQHF	TGTGCCATCGGGGGGGAGAATCAGCCCCAGCATTTT
TRBV19	-	TRBJ2-7	medium-sized	CASSIADEQYF	TGTGCCAGTAGTATAGCGGACGAGCAGTACTTC
TRBV7-2	TRBD1	TRBJ2-7	-	CASSEDRDSYEQYF	TGTGCCAGCAGCGAGGACAGGGACTCCTACGAGCAGTACTTC
TRBV2	TRBD2	TRBJ2-1	-	CASSTSGGYNEQFF	TGTGCCAGCAGCACTAGCGGGGGGTACAATGAGCAGTTCTTC
TRBV2	TRBD1	TRBJ2-5	-	CASSGGTGSRETQYF	TGTGCCAGCAGTGGAGGGACAGGGTCACGGGAGACCCAGTACTTC
TRBV9	TRBD2	TRBJ2-1	-	CASSVGTSGINEQFF	TGTGCCAGCAGCGTCGGGACTAGCGGGATTAATGAGCAGTTCTTC
TRBV6-1	-	TRBJ2-1	-	CASSGGPSGGPYNEQFF	TGTGCCAGCAGTGGGGGCCCGTCCGGGGGACCCTACAATGAGCAGTTCTTC
TRBV7-8	TRBD1	TRBJ1-4	-	CASSLDRGRGFSKLFF	TGTGCCAGCAGCTTAGACAGGGGGCGCGGGTTTAGTAAACTGTTTTTT
TRBV19	TRBD1	TRBJ1-3	-	CASSISDRAGNTIYF	TGTGCCAGTAGTATATCGGACAGGGCTGGAAACACCATATATTTT